This T cell receptor beta chain was obtained from a study of identical twins. Study results and caveats: Out-of-frame beta sequences exhibited a weaker degree of excess twin sharing. Models underestimated how often monozygotic twins shared out-of-frame TCR alpha.

TCRdb reprocessed the 5' RACE reads via MiXCR and lists one record per CDR3 protein. Here the sample spans about 530,000 distinct CDR3 sequences, approximately 20% being singletons. This clonotype turned up a few times. Its antigen is as yet unknown. The data also belong to a second study, concerning yellow fever vaccine responses in identical twins. That study reports: The authors reported partly convergent, partly personalized vaccine responses in identical twins.

The source material was CD4+ T cells sorted from blood. The TCR sequence derives from a woman aged 18-29 years in good health.

In DNA, the CDR3 is TGTGCCAGCAGCCCCCGGTTAGGGAACCACAATGAGCAGTTCTTC. This translates into CASSPRLGNHNEQFF. The J gene is TRBJ2-1, the V gene TRBV7-8, with unresolved D. Germline-derived CDR1 and CDR2 are SGHVS and FQNEAQ. V was cut by 5 bases and J by 5 bases, with 16 bases left in between. The CDR3 covers 15 residues.